A single sample is the source of the 15 T cell receptor beta chains below, sequenced in a study of cytomegalovirus exposure and HLA in healthy donors. PCR primers comprised 60 Vbeta and 13 Jbeta primers. Data came from immunoSEQ multiplex PCR; TCRdb stores just in-frame clones and leaves some out. This table holds more than 150,000 clones, around four fifths found once. Sequencing was performed on PBMCs. These receptors came from a man aged 18-30 years in good health and CMV-seronegative.

The chain links TRBV4-3 to TRBJ2-3; TRBD2 matches 9 bases. The trim removed 1 base at V and 0 bases at J, leaving 8 bases unmatched. The germline V gene encodes CDR1 LGHNA and CDR2 YSLEER. This CDR3 region has 18 residues. The CDR3 is CASSQVSTSGHSTDTQYF. As DNA, the CDR3 is TGCGCCAGCAGCCAAGTTTCTACTAGCGGGCATAGCACAGATACGCAGTATTTT.

This chain connects TRBV5-1 to TRBJ1-1, with D uncertain. Germline assignment: CDR1 SGHRS and CDR2 YFSETQ. The V and J ends lost 1 base and 1 base respectively, with 17 bases between them. This CDR3 has 17 amino acids. The CDR3 nucleotides read TGCGCCAGCAGCTTGCACCATCCTCGGGTGCCGAACACTGAAGCTTTCTTT. Residues: CASSLHHPRVPNTEAFF.

The chain is built from TRBV19 and TRBJ2-2; 10 bases agree with TRBD2. V was clipped by 7 bases and J by 7 bases; unmatched bases: 15. Per the germline V gene, CDR1 is LNHDA and CDR2 is SQIVND (reference sequence). The CDR3 runs to 17 residues. The DNA for the CDR3 is TGTGCCAGTACCTTGGGAAGTAGCGGGGGGCGTCACGGGGAGCTGTTTTTT. Its translation is CASTLGSSGGRHGELFF. Complete variable domain (other parts from reference TRBV19 and TRBJ2-2): DGGITQSPKYLFRKEGQNVTLSCEQNLNHDAMYWYRQDPGQGLRLIYYSQIVNDFQKGDIAEGYSVSREKKESFPLTVTSAQKNPTAFYLCASTLGSSGGRHGELFFGEGSRLTVL.

The chain couples TRBV7-2 to TRBJ2-1; TRBD2 is a possible D gene (6 bases). The germline gives CDR1 SGHTA, CDR2 FQGNSA. The CDR3 has 15 amino acids. V was cut by 1 base and J by 0 bases, with 7 bases left in between. CDR3 loop: CASSLDGSSYNEQFF. The CDR3 coding sequence is TGTGCCAGCAGCTTAGACGGGAGCTCCTACAATGAGCAGTTCTTC.

This clone occurred a few times. The chain is built from TRBV29-1 and TRBJ1-1; no clear D. Deletions cut 7 bases from V and 1 base from J, with 4 bases between. Germline-derived CDR1 and CDR2 are SQVTM and ANQGSEA. The CDR3 is 10 amino acids. This CDR3 reads CSARNTEAFF. The DNA of the CDR3 is TGCAGCGCCAGGAACACTGAAGCTTTCTTT.

The gene calls are TRBV30 and TRBJ2-7; no definite D call. The CDR3 contains 12 residues. CDR1 and CDR2 from the germline V gene are GTSNPN and SVGIG (reference sequence). Trimming left V 3 bases short and J 5 bases short, with 11 bases between. The CDR3 here is CAWRREAHEQYF. CDR3 coding DNA: TGTGCCTGGAGGCGAGAGGCCCACGAGCAGTACTTC.

The rearrangement joins TRBV7-2 to TRBJ1-1; unclear D gene. The CDR3 covers 11 residues. V was cut by 5 bases and J by 11 bases, with 12 bases left in between. Germline V gene data show CDR1 as SGHTA and CDR2 as FQGNSA. The CDR3 loop reads CASSPDLGAFF. DNA of the CDR3: TGTGCCAGCAGCCCGGACTTAGGGGCTTTCTTT.

The chain carries TRBV6-5 and TRBJ2-3, with 7 bases aligning to TRBD1. The V and J ends lost 5 bases and 2 bases, in that order; junction bases with no gene match: 4. In germline, CDR1 is MNHEY, CDR2 SVGAGI. There are 14 residues in the CDR3. CDR3 sequence (DNA): TGTGCCAGCAGTCCCGGGACAGACACAGATACGCAGTATTTT. It yields the protein CASSPGTDTDTQYF.

The chain combines TRBV7-3 with TRBJ2-7; the D gene is possibly TRBD1 (5 bases). V lost 7 bases and J lost 2, with 15 bases in between. The CDR3 loop spans 14 amino acids. In germline, CDR1 is SGHTA, CDR2 FQGTGA. The CDR3 nucleotides read TGTGCCAGCAACCCCCACAGGACCACCTACGAGCAGTACTTC. Translated, it gives CASNPHRTTYEQYF.

The chain couples TRBV5-1 to TRBJ2-6; D gene unclear. CDR3 length: 14 residues. CDR1 is SGHRS and CDR2 is YFSETQ in the germline V gene. V lost 2 bases and J 0 bases, leaving 3 bases between the germline ends. This CDR3 is CASSFGSGANVLTF. For the CDR3, the DNA is TGCGCCAGCAGCTTCGGCTCTGGGGCCAACGTCCTGACTTTC.

The chain combines TRBV7-6 with TRBJ2-2, with 8 nucleotides matching TRBD1. The CDR3 runs to 15 residues. Per germline, CDR1 SGHVS and CDR2 FNYEAQ. The V and J ends lost 5 bases and 3 bases, in that order; junction bases with no gene match: 5. The CDR3: CASSPRTGYTGELFF. The DNA of the CDR3 is TGTGCCAGCAGCCCCCGGACAGGGTACACCGGGGAGCTGTTTTTT. The full variable domain, with the rest looked up from reference TRBV7-6 and TRBJ2-2, is GAGVSQSPRYKVTKRGQDVALRCDPISGHVSLYWYRQALGQGPEFLTYFNYEAQQDKSGLPNDRFSAERPEGSISTLTIQRTEQRDSAMYRCASSPRTGYTGELFFGEGSRLTVL.

The chain uses TRBV19 and TRBJ2-2; TRBD1 agrees at 9 bases. The CDR3 loop spans 13 amino acids. Trimming cost V 6 bases and J 7 bases; bases outside gene matches: 3. Germline values: CDR1 LNHDA, CDR2 SQIVND (reference sequence). CDR3 DNA sequence: TGTGCCAGTAGCACAGGGGGCATCGGGGAGCTGTTTTTT. This gives the protein CASSTGGIGELFF.

The chain couples TRBV6-5 to TRBJ1-4; 9 bases agree with TRBD1. CDR1 and CDR2 from the germline V gene are MNHEY and SVGAGI. V was clipped by 6 bases and J by 8 bases; unmatched bases: 7. The CDR3 consists of 14 residues. Here the CDR3 reads CASRPDRGGEKLFF. Written as DNA, the CDR3 is TGTGCCAGCAGACCCGACAGGGGGGGCGAAAAACTGTTTTTT.

The J gene is TRBJ2-1, the V gene TRBV13, with 7 bases fitting TRBD2. From germline, CDR1 is PRHDT and CDR2 FYEKMQ (reference sequence). The CDR3 is made up of 16 amino acids. The trim removed 5 bases at V and 8 bases at J, leaving 15 bases unmatched. Here the CDR3 DNA reads TGTGCCAGCAGCCAGTCCCACAGACTAGCTGCGGATGAGCAGTTCTTC. Translation gives CASSQSHRLAADEQFF.

This rearrangement joins TRBV27 to TRBJ2-7, with TRBD1 as a possible D gene (5 bases). V shed 6 bases and J shed 3 bases, with 12 bases lying between them. Germline values: CDR1 MNHEY, CDR2 SMNVEV (reference sequence). CDR3 length equals 13 residues. The CDR3 here is CASSPGSLYEQYF. The CDR3 DNA follows: TGTGCCAGCAGCCCAGGGTCCCTCTACGAGCAGTACTTC.